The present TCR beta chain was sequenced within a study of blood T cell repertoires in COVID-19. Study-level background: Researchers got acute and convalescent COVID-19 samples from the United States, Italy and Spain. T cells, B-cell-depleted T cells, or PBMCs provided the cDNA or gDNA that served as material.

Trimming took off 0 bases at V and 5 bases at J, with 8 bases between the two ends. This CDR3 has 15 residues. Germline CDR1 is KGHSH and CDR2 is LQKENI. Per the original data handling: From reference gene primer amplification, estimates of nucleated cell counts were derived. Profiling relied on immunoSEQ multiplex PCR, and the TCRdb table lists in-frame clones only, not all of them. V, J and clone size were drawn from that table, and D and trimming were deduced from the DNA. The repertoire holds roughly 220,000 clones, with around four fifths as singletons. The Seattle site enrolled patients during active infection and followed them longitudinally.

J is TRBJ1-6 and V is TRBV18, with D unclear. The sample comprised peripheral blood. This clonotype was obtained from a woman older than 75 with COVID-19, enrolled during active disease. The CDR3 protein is CASSPPNGDNSPLHF. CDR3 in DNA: TGTGCCAGCTCACCACCGAACGGGGATAATTCACCCCTCCACTTT.